This T cell receptor (beta chain) was documented in a study of cytomegalovirus exposure and HLA in healthy donors. Germline values: CDR1 LGHNA, CDR2 YSLEER. The CDR3 spans 16 residues. Trimming at V came to 2 bases and at J to 4 bases, leaving 5 bases not matched to a gene. Study results and caveats: Rarity marked most TCR sequences, yet some public TCRs occurred in many donors. Association of a missense DCLRE1C variant with TCR beta V- and J-gene trimming was reported in a later analysis. Cytomegalovirus-associated TCR beta chains were listed, numbering 164.

Details on this clone: Its cognate antigen is unknown.

PCR employed 60 Vbeta and 13 Jbeta primers. Original data processing: Later reanalysis found about 78 million unique TCR beta chains, some 10 million of them shared. Clones were sequenced by immunoSEQ multiplex PCR, and TCRdb holds only the in-frame ones, with some missing. That table gives V, J and clone size, and the DNA gave D and trimming. The sample lists roughly 220,000 clones; about four fifths were seen once. What was sequenced was PBMCs. The V call is TRBV4-3, the J call TRBJ2-2, with 9 bases lining up with TRBD2. The sequence came from a young man in good health and CMV-seronegative. The CDR3 DNA reads as TGCGCCAGCAGCCAACAGAGCGGGGGGATCACCGGGGAGCTGTTTTTT. Its protein is CASSQQSGGITGELFF.